This record looks at one T cell receptor (beta chain) sequence and its context. Its antigen is not identified. Conversion of TCR transcripts into cDNA relied on 5'RACE template switching, which added a universal primer site and UMIs. TCRdb reprocessed the 5' RACE reads with MiXCR, giving one entry per CDR3 protein. This sample has about 350,000 distinct CDR3 sequences; about 8.3% occur once, and the top ten carry roughly 15%. The CDR3 consists of 15 residues. Germline values: CDR1 SGHAT, CDR2 FQNNGV. The junction had 4 bases not matched to a gene; V was cut back by 1 base and J by 2 bases. The source of the sample is a study of T cells after yellow fever vaccination. Study background: Preparation used SMART-Seq v4 Ultra Low Input for the low-cell-number fractions. Study results and limitations: Researchers noted that a small share of clonotypes showed up in both CD4 and CD8 compartments. Booster sampling recovered most clones from primary vaccination (roughly 97% CD4, approximately 88% CD8).

This sample comprised PBMCs, obtained more than 35 days after the first yellow fever vaccination. The chain couples TRBV11-2 to TRBJ2-5, with 7 bases fitting TRBD1. This clonotype originated in a man aged 18 to 30 who received the YFV17D yellow fever vaccine. CDR3 DNA: TGTGCCAGCAGCTTAGGTTGGACAGGACAAGAGACCCAGTACTTC. Its protein is CASSLGWTGQETQYF.